This entry is about one TCR beta chain. Produced via immunoSEQ multiplex PCR; TCRdb's table is partial and in-frame only. The table lists hundreds of thousands of clones, approximately 90% of them singletons. These data originate in a study of blood T cell repertoires in COVID-19. The CDR3 is 18 residues long. CDR1 and CDR2 from the germline V gene are MNHNS and SASEGT. Unmatched junction bases numbered 15, after V lost 3 bases and J lost 5 bases. Specimen: peripheral blood. The chain has TRBV6-1 and TRBJ2-2; 7 nucleotides line up with TRBD1. The TCR comes from a man aged 55 to 70 with COVID-19, enrolled during active disease. The CDR3 DNA is TGTGCCAGCAGTGATACAGGGGCTCCCCTGTTGAGGACCGGGGAGCTGTTTTTT. Its protein product is CASSDTGAPLLRTGELFF.